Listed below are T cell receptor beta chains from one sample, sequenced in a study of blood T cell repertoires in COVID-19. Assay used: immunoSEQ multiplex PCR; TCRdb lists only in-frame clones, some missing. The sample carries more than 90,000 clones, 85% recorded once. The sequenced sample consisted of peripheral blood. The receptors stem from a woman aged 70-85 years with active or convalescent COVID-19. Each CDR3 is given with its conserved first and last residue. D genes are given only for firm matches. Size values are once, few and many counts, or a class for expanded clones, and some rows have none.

TGTGCCAGCAGTGATGTAGCGGGGAACAATGAGCAGTTCTTC | CASSDVAGNNEQFF | TRBJ2-1 | TRBD2 | once | TRBV6-4
TGTGCCAGCGGGTCTGACAGGGGAAGAAATGGGGCCAACGTCCTGACTTTC | CASGSDRGRNGANVLTF | TRBJ2-6 | TRBD1 | - | TRBV7-9
TGCGCCAGCAGCCTGGGGCTAGAGCAAGAGACCCAGTACTTC | CASSLGLEQETQYF | TRBJ2-5 | - | - | TRBV5-1
TGTGCCAGCAGCGACAGATTTCCCAACTATGGCTACACCTTC | CASSDRFPNYGYTF | TRBJ1-2 | - | - | TRBV6-6
TGTGCCAGCAGCTCCTTTGGGCTGAGCATGAACACTGAAGCTTTCTTT | CASSSFGLSMNTEAFF | TRBJ1-1 | - | - | TRBV28
TGTGCCAGCAGTGTCGTAGTTGGGGGGGCTACGCAGTATTTT | CASSVVVGGATQYF | TRBJ2-3 | - | - | TRBV6-4
TGTGCCAGCAGCTCGGGACTTTCCCGCACAGATACGCAGTATTTT | CASSSGLSRTDTQYF | TRBJ2-3 | - | once | TRBV7-3
TGTGCCAGCAGCCCAGGCGGGACGCTCGCTTTCCTCTCACCCCTCCACTTT | CASSPGGTLAFLSPLHF | TRBJ1-6 | - | - | TRBV7-9
TGTGCCAGCAGTCTGGGACTAGCGGGAGCTAGGACCGGGGAGCTGTTTTTT | CASSLGLAGARTGELFF | TRBJ2-2 | TRBD2 | - | TRBV28
TGCGCCAGCAGGCAACAGGGGGAAAGCGACGAGCAGTACTTC | CASRQQGESDEQYF | TRBJ2-7 | TRBD1 | - | TRBV5-1
TGCGCCAGCAGCTTGGACGGGGGGAGTCTAGCGAGGGAGCAGTACTTC | CASSLDGGSLAREQYF | TRBJ2-7 | TRBD2 | - | TRBV5-1
TGTGCCGGACTGGGCAGGTCCGCCGAGCAGTACTTC | CAGLGRSAEQYF | TRBJ2-7 | - | - | TRBV30
TGTGCCAGCAGTGACTCCTCAGGGGGCTACACCTTC | CASSDSSGGYTF | TRBJ1-2 | - | few | TRBV6-4
TGTGCCAGCAGCTATAGCGGAATCTCCTACGAGCAGTACTTC | CASSYSGISYEQYF | TRBJ2-7 | - | once | TRBV6-2/TRBV6-3
TGTGCCAGCAGCACTAGCGGGGGGGATGATGAGCAGTTCTTC | CASSTSGGDDEQFF | TRBJ2-1 | TRBD2 | - | TRBV7-2
TGTGCCAGCAGTTTTCGTGGATCGGGTGGCTACACCTTC | CASSFRGSGGYTF | TRBJ1-2 | - | - | TRBV27
TGTGCCAGCAGCAACCGGGACAGCTACACAGATACGCAGTATTTT | CASSNRDSYTDTQYF | TRBJ2-3 | TRBD1 | - | TRBV7-2
TGTGCCAGCAGTTTACCTCTAGCGGGGGCCTACGAGCAGTACTTC | CASSLPLAGAYEQYF | TRBJ2-7 | TRBD2 | - | TRBV28
TGTGCCAGCAGCGCAGGGACAGGGAACACCGGGGAGCTGTTTTTT | CASSAGTGNTGELFF | TRBJ2-2 | TRBD1 | - | TRBV25-1
TGTGCCAGCAGTGGACATCGGACAGGGATTGGAGAAAAACTGTTTTTT | CASSGHRTGIGEKLFF | TRBJ1-4 | TRBD1 | once | TRBV27
TGTGCCAGCAGCATGAGTGGGGGGGTTGCGAACACCGGGGAGCTGTTTTTT | CASSMSGGVANTGELFF | TRBJ2-2 | TRBD2 | once | TRBV9
TGTGCCAGCAGCTTCCGGACTAGCGGCTCCTACAATGAGCAGTTCTTC | CASSFRTSGSYNEQFF | TRBJ2-1 | TRBD2 | - | TRBV9
TGTGCCAGCAGTTTAAGCCAGGCCCAAGAGACCCAGTACTTC | CASSLSQAQETQYF | TRBJ2-5 | - | - | TRBV28
TGCAGCGCTGTGCAGGGTTCAGATACGCAGTATTTT | CSAVQGSDTQYF | TRBJ2-3 | - | - | TRBV29-1
TGTGCCACCATTGGACTGAAAGTCTATGGCTACACCTTC | CATIGLKVYGYTF | TRBJ1-2 | - | - | TRBV24-1
TGTGCCAGCAGCGCCGGGACAGGGGGCGAAAAACTGTTTTTT | CASSAGTGGEKLFF | TRBJ1-4 | TRBD1 | - | TRBV6-5
TGTGCCAGCAGTCTTACCCCTCAGGGGGCGCTTAATGGCTACACCTTC | CASSLTPQGALNGYTF | TRBJ1-2 | TRBD1 | - | TRBV28
TGTGCCAGCTCACGGGGGGTCCGCACAGATACGCAGTATTTT | CASSRGVRTDTQYF | TRBJ2-3 | - | - | TRBV18
TGTGCCAGCAGCTTGGGAAGGACAGGGATGAACACTGAAGCTTTCTTT | CASSLGRTGMNTEAFF | TRBJ1-1 | TRBD1 | - | TRBV5-4
TGTGCCAGCAGTTTATTTTCCCGGGAACCTTATGGCTACACCTTC | CASSLFSREPYGYTF | TRBJ1-2 | - | - | TRBV28
TGCGCCAGCAGCCCGGGACTAGCGGTTAGCACAGATACGCAGTATTTT | CASSPGLAVSTDTQYF | TRBJ2-3 | TRBD2 | - | TRBV5-1
TGTGCCAGCAGCTCCGGACAGGGGGGTTACTTTTACACTGAAGCTTTCTTT | CASSSGQGGYFYTEAFF | TRBJ1-1 | TRBD1 | - | TRBV13
TGTGCCTGGACGGGGCGGGGGCACCAAGAGACCCAGTACTTC | CAWTGRGHQETQYF | TRBJ2-5 | - | - | TRBV30
TGTGCCAGCAGTCAAAACAAATTCAGTGGCACTGAAGCTTTCTTT | CASSQNKFSGTEAFF | TRBJ1-1 | - | few | TRBV6-5
TGTGCCAGCAGCTTAGAAGAGGGAAGAGGGATTGTCGATCAGCCCCAGCATTTT | CASSLEEGRGIVDQPQHF | TRBJ1-5 | - | - | TRBV7-2
TGTGCCAGCAGTAGAGACAGGGCTCCAGATACGCAGTATTTT | CASSRDRAPDTQYF | TRBJ2-3 | TRBD1 | - | TRBV2
TGTGCCAGCAGCCCGACGGGGGGGGCGGATGGCTACACCTTC | CASSPTGGADGYTF | TRBJ1-2 | - | - | TRBV7-2
TGTGCCAGCTCACCACCAGCCTCGGCCGGGGAGCTGTTTTTT | CASSPPASAGELFF | TRBJ2-2 | - | - | TRBV18
TGCGCCAGCAGCCAAGATTCGCGGACTAGCGGGGGTTTTTACAATGAGCAGTTCTTC | CASSQDSRTSGGFYNEQFF | TRBJ2-1 | TRBD2 | once | TRBV4-1
TGTGCCAGCAGCCAGGGACAGGGGAAGACCGGGGAGCTGTTTTTT | CASSQGQGKTGELFF | TRBJ2-2 | TRBD1 | - | TRBV7-2
TGTGCCAGCAGCTTAGCAGGCGGACTTTTATACGAGCAGTACTTC | CASSLAGGLLYEQYF | TRBJ2-7 | - | - | TRBV7-9
TGCGCCAGCAGCCAAGTTCAGTCCTCTGGAAACACCATATATTTT | CASSQVQSSGNTIYF | TRBJ1-3 | - | - | TRBV4-1
TGTGCCAGCAGCTACGGGACAGGGTCCTACGAGCAGTACTTC | CASSYGTGSYEQYF | TRBJ2-7 | TRBD1 | - | TRBV3-1/TRBV3-2